The 17 T cell receptor beta chains in this list originate from one sample, sequenced in a study of radiation and T cells in renal cell carcinoma. TCRdb keeps only in-frame clones here, not all; method: immunoSEQ multiplex PCR. Of roughly 130,000 clones listed, around nine tenths are singletons. Time point reported: baseline pretreatment blood. Treatment in this sample: 15 Gy SBRT to primary tumor, nephrectomy 4 weeks later. The material was blood, obtained from a patient whose treatment included radiotherapy and nephrectomy. These receptors were taken from a woman aged 45-65 years with renal cell carcinoma.

The V call is TRBV25-1, the J call TRBJ1-1; D unresolved. Germline V gene sequence: CDR1 MGHDK, CDR2 SYGVNS. This CDR3 has 14 residues. The V end lost 3 bases, the J end lost 4 bases, and 12 bases lay between the germline ends. CDR3 nucleotide sequence: TGTGCCAGCAGTGATTGGGGTAACGGCACTGAAGCTTTCTTT. Its protein product is CASSDWGNGTEAFF.

The CDR3 bases are TGTGCCAGCAGGACAGGGCGTGGGAATCAGCCCCAGCATTTT. Protein: CASRTGRGNQPQHF. V gene TRBV6-5 combines with J gene TRBJ1-5; the match to TRBD1 covers 7 bases. CDR1 is MNHEY and CDR2 is SVGAGI in the germline V gene. J was trimmed by 4 bases and V by 6 bases; bases with no gene match: 6. The CDR3 length is 14 residues.

The chain employs TRBV7-8 and TRBJ1-6, with 9 positions matching TRBD1. J gave up 10 bases and V 8 bases, and 9 bases lay outside the gene matches. The CDR3 spans 14 residues. Germline CDR1 reads SGHVS; CDR2 reads FQNEAQ. In DNA form, the CDR3 reads TGTGCCAGCGGGACAGGGAAAAATGGCTCACCCCTCCACTTT. As protein: CASGTGKNGSPLHF. Variable domain in full (rest from reference TRBV7-8 and TRBJ1-6): GAGVSQSPRYKVAKRGQDVALRCDPISGHVSLFWYQQALGQGPEFLTYFQNEAQLDKSGLPSDRFFAERPEGSVSTLKIQRTQQEDSAVYLCASGTGKNGSPLHFGNGTRLTVT.

The genes are TRBV18 and TRBJ1-2; no firm D call. Trimming took 3 bases from V and 5 from J, leaving 16 bases between them. Per germline, CDR1 KGHSH and CDR2 LQKENI. This CDR3 region has 15 residues. CDR3 amino acids: CASSPSQDPRYGYTF. In nucleotides, the CDR3 is TGTGCCAGCTCACCGAGCCAAGACCCTAGATATGGCTACACCTTC.

About this clone itself: The junction departs from germline at one end; a sequencing error may be responsible. The chain joins TRBV7-7 to TRBJ2-5, with TRBD1 as a possible D gene (6 bases). CDR1 SSHAT and CDR2 FNYEAQ come from the germline V gene (reference sequence). This CDR3 contains 13 residues. The CDR3: CASSPQGWETQYF. The CDR3 DNA is TGTGCTAGCAGCCCACAGGGTTGGGAGACCCAGTACTTC.

V and J are TRBV5-4 and TRBJ2-6, with D perhaps matching TRBD1 (5 bases). The V end was cut by 0 bases, the J end by 4 bases, with 11 bases between. The germline CDR1 and CDR2 sequences are SGHNT and YYREEE (reference sequence). The CDR3 extends over 16 amino acids. The CDR3 spells CASSLARVLGANVLTF. DNA for the CDR3: TGTGCCAGCAGCTTGGCCAGGGTGCTCGGGGCCAACGTCCTGACTTTC.

V usage is TRBV9 and J usage is TRBJ2-7; D might be TRBD1 or TRBD2, each matching 5 bases. V shed 2 bases and J shed 2 bases, with 11 bases lying between them. The CDR3 is 14 residues long. Looked up from germline, CDR1 is SGDLS and CDR2 is YYNGEE. The CDR3 sequence is CASSVEGTTYEQYF. DNA of the CDR3: TGTGCCAGCAGCGTCGAGGGGACGACCTACGAGCAGTACTTC.

The V and J genes are TRBV7-9 and TRBJ1-5, with a tentative D call TRBD1 (6 bases). The V gene lost 6 bases and the J gene lost 4 bases, with 10 bases spanning the gap. The CDR3 is made up of 13 amino acids. Germline V gene sequence: CDR1 SEHNR, CDR2 FQNEAQ (reference sequence). The CDR3 DNA reads TGTGCCAGCAGTTCCACAGGGAATCAGCCCCAGCATTTT. This translates into CASSSTGNQPQHF. The variable domain in full, completed from reference TRBV7-9 and TRBJ1-5, reads DTGVSQNPRHKITKRGQNVTFRCDPISEHNRLYWYRQTLGQGPEFLTYFQNEAQLEKSRLLSDRFSAERPKGSFSTLEIQRTEQGDSAMYLCASSSTGNQPQHFGDGTRLSIL.

The chain couples TRBV7-3 to TRBJ2-5, with TRBD2 matching over 8 bases. Germline lookup yields CDR1 SGHTA and CDR2 FQGTGA. V gave up 1 base and J gave up 4 bases; unmatched junction bases: 5. This CDR3 has 15 amino acids. In DNA form, the CDR3 reads TGTGCCAGCAGCTTAAAGGCGGGAGGAGTAGAGACCCAGTACTTC. This encodes CASSLKAGGVETQYF.

The chain uses TRBV4-1 and TRBJ2-3; 10 nucleotides align to TRBD2. The CDR3 has 15 amino acids. Germline V gene lookup returns CDR1 MGHRA and CDR2 YSYEKL. After removal of 5 bases from V and 2 bases from J, the junction contained 4 bases not matched to a gene. The CDR3 DNA reads as TGCGCCAGCAGCTCAGCGGGGGGGATCACAGATACGCAGTATTTT. It specifies CASSSAGGITDTQYF.

The chain is built from TRBV7-2 and TRBJ1-1; D is uncertain. Trimming removed 4 bases at V and 0 bases at J, with 6 bases between. Per the germline V gene, CDR1 is SGHTA and CDR2 is FQGNSA. This CDR3 has 13 residues. CDR3 sequence: CASSSVMNTEAFF. CDR3 nucleotide sequence: TGTGCCAGCAGCTCCGTAATGAACACTGAAGCTTTCTTT.

This clone was found once. This chain uses TRBV7-2 with TRBJ2-2; 9 positions agree with TRBD2. Germline CDR1 and CDR2: SGHTA and FQGNSA. The CDR3 is 16 amino acids. The V gene end was trimmed by 3 bases and the J gene end by 7 bases; junction bases not matched to a gene: 9. The CDR3 protein is CASSFAGGPRIGELFF. The DNA for the CDR3 is TGTGCCAGCAGCTTTGCGGGGGGGCCTAGAATCGGGGAGCTGTTTTTT.

The chain combines TRBV28 with TRBJ1-2; D not resolved. Trimming stripped 5 bases from V and 3 bases from J, with 13 bases between. Germline CDR1 and CDR2: MDHEN and SYDVKM. The CDR3 is 14 residues long. The CDR3 loop reads CASSTQNKYYGYTF. The CDR3 DNA reads TGTGCCAGCAGTACCCAAAACAAGTACTATGGCTACACCTTC.

V usage is TRBV9 and J usage is TRBJ1-2, with TRBD1 as a possible D gene (5 bases). V was shortened by 3 bases and J by 6 bases, with 15 bases between the two germline ends. CDR1 and CDR2 from the germline V gene are SGDLS and YYNGEE. The CDR3 length is 14 residues. This CDR3 is CASSALDIFDGYTF. CDR3 nucleotides: TGTGCCAGCAGCGCATTGGACATTTTTGATGGCTACACCTTC.

Of note for this clone: This same CDR3 is encoded by further DNA sequences in the sample. The chain links TRBV4-1 to TRBJ1-2, with D maybe TRBD1 (6 bases). Deletions cut 6 bases from V and 2 bases from J, with 10 bases between. The germline CDR1 and CDR2 sequences are MGHRA and YSYEKL. This CDR3 contains 13 residues. CDR3 sequence reads: CASRPTGNYGYTF. Written as DNA, the CDR3 is TGCGCCAGCAGGCCTACAGGGAACTATGGCTACACCTTC.

CDR3 nucleotide sequence: TGTGCCAGCAGTGAGAGAGGACAGGTTTTTGCTGAAGCTTTCTTT. It yields the protein CASSERGQVFAEAFF. The gene calls are TRBV6-1 and TRBJ1-1; 7 nucleotides align to TRBD1. The CDR3 runs to 15 residues. Germline-derived CDR1 and CDR2 are MNHNS and SASEGT. J lost 6 bases, V lost 3 bases, and 10 bases had no gene match.

The V call is TRBV7-2, the J call TRBJ2-7; tentative D call: TRBD1 (5 bases). CDR3 length: 13 residues. The germline CDR1 and CDR2 sequences are SGHTA and FQGNSA. Trimming removed 3 bases from V and 7 bases from J, with 13 bases in between. This CDR3 reads CASSLDLTEEQYF. Here the CDR3 DNA reads TGTGCCAGCAGCTTGGATTTGACAGAGGAGCAGTACTTC.